The clone carrying this TCR beta chain appeared many times. Stability of Graves' hyperthyroidism was defined as absent ophthalmopathy progression within 18 months. Using 10 ml of fresh peripheral blood, PBMCs were prepared. The sample belongs to a study of T cells in Graves' hyperthyroidism and ophthalmopathy. This CDR3 is 15 amino acids long. Trimming cost V 5 bases and J 2 bases; bases outside gene matches: 2. Germline CDR1 and CDR2: SEHNR and FQNEAQ (reference sequence). The TCR beta CDR3 regions underwent amplification using RNA transcripts as the source. The HTBI set primed first-round TCR CDR3 RT-PCR. Each CDR3 protein is one row after TCRdb ran MiXCR on the multiplex PCR reads. The table lists 450,000 to 650,000 distinct CDR3 sequences, under 25% of them singletons.

V gene TRBV7-9 combines with J gene TRBJ2-5; TRBD2 matches at 13 bases. The sequenced material came from blood. The source of this sequence is a man between 18 and 29 years old with Graves' hyperthyroidism. The CDR3 protein is CASSQTSGGQETQYF. The CDR3 DNA sequence: TGTGCCAGCAGCCAGACTAGCGGGGGGCAAGAGACCCAGTACTTC.